The rows below give T cell receptor beta chains drawn from one sample of a study of cytomegalovirus exposure and HLA in healthy donors. TCRdb's table, derived via immunoSEQ multiplex PCR, lists solely in-frame clones and lacks some. The table includes 210,000 or so clones, over 75% detected once. Sample: PBMCs. The receptors originated from a boy younger than 18 in good health and CMV-seronegative. Each CDR3 is given without its conserved first and last residue.

CDR3 protein	J gene	V gene
ASSLWAGGPSDTQY	TRBJ2-3	TRBV7-2
AISDQGTNEKLF	TRBJ1-4	TRBV10-3
ASSLDREGGYT	TRBJ1-2	TRBV11-3
ASSIRLAAYNEQF	TRBJ2-1	TRBV19
ASSVAAVQETQY	TRBJ2-5	TRBV9
ASSPEGSGILHGYT	TRBJ1-2	TRBV2
ASSLLGAGGTDTQY	TRBJ2-3	TRBV14
ASSLRGGEDTIY	TRBJ1-3	TRBV7-3
ASSLEGSGEEQF	TRBJ2-1	TRBV11-2
AITDLGDSPLH	TRBJ1-6	TRBV10-3
AWDRGPTQNIQY	TRBJ2-4	TRBV30
ASSLDAGGNTEAF	TRBJ1-1	TRBV11-2
ASGFRQGSEQY	TRBJ2-7	TRBV12-5
ASSLGTLYGYT	TRBJ1-2	TRBV2
ASGTGAESYEQY	TRBJ2-7	TRBV5-6
ASSSRQIMNTEAF	TRBJ1-1	TRBV6-5
ASSEFGDTREQY	TRBJ2-7	TRBV25-1
ASSFRTGEPGELF	TRBJ2-2	TRBV9
ASRQKQETQY	TRBJ2-5	TRBV28
ASRQGFASNQPQH	TRBJ1-5	TRBV27
ASSTRQGYNEQF	TRBJ2-1	TRBV5-1
ASSDGRLNYGYT	TRBJ1-2	TRBV2
ASSRTLGVPDTEAF	TRBJ1-1	TRBV7-2
ASSPETGANEKLF	TRBJ1-4	TRBV7-9
ASSLSRNTEAF	TRBJ1-1	TRBV11-2
ASSLGGSSQPQH	TRBJ1-5	TRBV7-8